The 27 T cell receptor beta chains in this list originate from one sample, sequenced in a study of T cell repertoires in cytomegalovirus infection. TCRdb re-derived calls from the reads in MiXCR, one entry per CDR3 protein. The top ten clones hold around 14% of a sample with fewer than 300,000 distinct CDR3 sequences, about a quarter of them seen once. Specimen: PBMCs. Every receptor here comes from a human donor in good health (CMV status not recorded). Some clones in this sample may be carry-over from other donors' samples.

This clonotype has a count of ten or more. This sequence joins TRBV2 and TRBJ2-7; the match to TRBD1 covers 7 bases. Germline assignment: CDR1 SNHLY and CDR2 FYNNEI. The CDR3 loop spans 14 amino acids. V was clipped by 6 bases and J by 1 base; unmatched bases: 6. The CDR3 nucleotides are TGTGCCAGCAGGAGGGACAGCCTATCCTACGAGCAGTACTTC. Protein: CASRRDSLSYEQYF.

This chain connects TRBV5-6 to TRBJ2-5, with D maybe TRBD1 (6 bases). The CDR3 runs to 13 residues. Trimming shortened V by 4 bases and J by 4 bases, and 11 bases separated the two germline ends. CDR1 is SGHDT and CDR2 is YYEEEE in the germline V gene. The CDR3 region is CASSRTEGETQYF. In DNA form, the CDR3 reads TGTGCCAGCAGCAGGACAGAGGGAGAGACCCAGTACTTC.

Turning to this clonotype: Given a much more abundant clone one base away, this may be a read error. The chain has TRBV11-3 and TRBJ2-2; D is undetermined. Looked up from germline, CDR1 is SGHNT and CDR2 is YENEEA. The CDR3 runs 13 residues. V was clipped by 5 bases and J by 1 base, with 5 bases between them. This CDR3 reads CASSTGNTGELFF. The CDR3 nucleotides are TGTGCCAGCAGCACCGGGAACACCGGGGAGCTGTTTTTT.

This clonotype was seen just once. The chain uses TRBV29-1 and TRBJ1-1; D may be TRBD1 (6 bases). Germline V lookup: CDR1 SQVTM, CDR2 ANQGSEA. CDR3 size: 12 residues. V dropped 5 bases and J dropped 3 bases, with 10 bases sitting between them. CDR3 protein: CSVKRGDTEAFF. CDR3 nucleotide sequence: TGCAGCGTTAAAAGGGGGGACACTGAAGCTTTCTTT.

The chain recombines TRBV11-3 with TRBJ1-1, with D hard to call. The V gene lost 1 base and the J gene lost 1 base, with 7 bases spanning the gap. The V gene's germline CDR1 is SGHNT and CDR2 YENEEA. The CDR3 has 14 residues. CDR3 in DNA: TGTGCCAGCAGCTTAGGGAGACCGAACACTGAAGCTTTCTTT. Protein: CASSLGRPNTEAFF.

The J gene is TRBJ1-2, the V gene TRBV20-1, with D hard to call. This CDR3 is 14 amino acids long. CDR1 DFQATT and CDR2 SNEGSKA come from the germline V gene (reference sequence). V lost 0 bases and J 4 bases, leaving 12 bases between the germline ends. The CDR3, as DNA: TGCAGTGCTAGAGATCTACGGGAATCCTATGGCTACACCTTC. It yields the protein CSARDLRESYGYTF.

The chain employs TRBV2 and TRBJ2-7; TRBD1 matches 8 bases. CDR3 length equals 14 residues. CDR1 is SNHLY, CDR2 FYNNEI, per germline. After removal of 6 bases from V and 4 bases from J, the junction contained 8 bases not matched to a gene. Here the CDR3 reads CASRYRTGLYEQYF. The CDR3 DNA reads TGTGCCAGCAGGTACCGGACAGGGCTTTACGAGCAGTACTTC. Full variable domain (missing parts from reference TRBV2 and TRBJ2-7): EPEVTQTPSHQVTQMGQEVILRCVPISNHLYFYWYRQILGQKVEFLVSFYNNEISEKSEIFDDQFSVERPDGSNFTLKIRSTKLEDSAMYFCASRYRTGLYEQYFGPGTRLTVT.

This clonotype occurred a few times. This chain uses TRBV28 with TRBJ2-1; D is possibly TRBD2 (5 bases). This CDR3 spans 13 amino acids. Germline V gene lookup returns CDR1 MDHEN and CDR2 SYDVKM. V dropped 3 bases and J dropped 12 bases, with 15 bases sitting between them. The CDR3 DNA sequence: TGTGCCAGCAGTTTCGACGAGCCTGAGGGGCAGTTCTTC. Translation: CASSFDEPEGQFF.

The chain recombines TRBV2 with TRBJ2-7; no clear D gene. Germline loops: CDR1 SNHLY, CDR2 FYNNEI. CDR3 length equals 14 residues. Trimming pared 0 bases from V and 6 bases from J, leaving 12 bases between. This CDR3 is CASSEAAGVGEQYV. CDR3 DNA: TGTGCCAGCAGTGAAGCGGCTGGGGTCGGCGAGCAGTACGTC.

The sample holds many counts of this clonotype. The rearrangement joins TRBV7-2 to TRBJ2-7, with 7 positions matching TRBD2. The CDR3 is 16 amino acids. Germline CDR1 and CDR2: SGHTA and FQGNSA. V shed 5 bases, J shed 2 bases, and the junction held 12 bases outside the gene matches. The CDR3: CASSHPVASGTYEQYV. The DNA of the CDR3 is TGTGCCAGCAGCCATCCGGTGGCTAGCGGAACCTACGAGCAGTACGTC.

This clonotype occurred a few times. The chain is built from TRBV11-2 and TRBJ1-3; perhaps TRBD1 as D (5 bases). Trimming shortened V by 3 bases and J by 8 bases, and 17 bases separated the two germline ends. The CDR3 length is 15 residues. Germline assignment: CDR1 SGHAT and CDR2 FQNNGV. The CDR3 reads CASSFGFKGVDTIYF. The CDR3, as DNA: TGTGCCAGCAGCTTCGGATTCAAAGGGGTAGACACCATATATTTT.

In its sample, this clonotype was seen many times. The chain is built from TRBV24-1 and TRBJ2-3, with unresolved D. Germline assignment: CDR1 KGHDR and CDR2 SFDVKD. The CDR3 runs 13 residues. V lost 1 base and J 1 base, leaving 2 bases between the germline ends. In nucleotides, the CDR3 is TGTGCCACCAGTGATTTCGGCACAGATACGCAGTATTTT. This encodes CATSDFGTDTQYF.

The chain uses TRBV7-9 and TRBJ2-7, with 9 bases aligning to TRBD1. The CDR3 is made up of 15 amino acids. CDR1 is SEHNR, CDR2 FQNEAQ, per germline (reference sequence). Germline trimming cut 4 bases from V and 2 bases from J; bases unmatched to any gene: 6. The CDR3, as DNA: TGTGCCAGCAGCTCACCCGGGACAGGGACCTACGAGCAGTACTTC. It yields the protein CASSSPGTGTYEQYF.

The chain uses TRBV7-3 and TRBJ1-1; TRBD1 aligns across 8 bases. The V gene end was trimmed by 6 bases and the J gene end by 7 bases; junction bases not matched to a gene: 10. The length of the CDR3 is 14 residues. Germline lookup yields CDR1 SGHTA and CDR2 FQGTGA. The CDR3 spells CASRGGPTGGEAFF. The CDR3 DNA sequence: TGTGCCAGCAGGGGGGGGCCTACAGGGGGTGAAGCTTTCTTT.

The V gene is TRBV20-1, the J gene TRBJ1-4, with D perhaps TRBD1 (5 bases). Germline V gives CDR1 DFQATT, CDR2 SNEGSKA (reference sequence). V was pared by 3 bases and J by 7 bases, with 12 bases between. The length of the CDR3 is 13 residues. CDR3 nucleotide sequence: TGCAGTGCTAGTGGGGGTCGGGTTGAAAAACTGTTTTTT. Translating gives CSASGGRVEKLFF.

The V gene is TRBV5-1, the J gene TRBJ2-1; D unclear. The CDR3 is 11 amino acids. Trimming removed 7 bases from V and 6 bases from J, with 8 bases in between. CDR1 is SGHRS, CDR2 YFSETQ, per germline. The CDR3 DNA follows: TGCGCCAGCGCGGCGGCCAATGAGCAGTTCTTC. Its translation is CASAAANEQFF.

This clonotype was counted at least ten times. This chain connects TRBV7-6 to TRBJ2-5, with TRBD1 matching 7 bases. With 4 bases clipped from V and 5 bases from J, the junction kept 7 bases outside the gene matches. The CDR3 sequence is 14 residues long. Germline CDR1 is SGHVS and CDR2 is FNYEAQ. CDR3 nucleotide sequence: TGTGCCAGCAGCTCGACAGGGCGAGCTGAGACCCAGTACTTC. The encoded protein is CASSSTGRAETQYF.

The chain recombines TRBV28 with TRBJ1-2; TRBD1 is a possible D gene (5 bases). The CDR3 length is 13 residues. CDR1 is MDHEN and CDR2 is SYDVKM in the germline V gene. Trimming shortened V by 6 bases and J by 8 bases, and 16 bases separated the two germline ends. The chain's CDR3 is CASSYFGQGGYTF. CDR3 nucleotide sequence: TGTGCCAGCAGCTATTTCGGGCAGGGAGGCTACACCTTC.

This clonotype has more than one count but fewer than ten. This rearrangement joins TRBV20-1 to TRBJ2-6; perhaps TRBD1 as D (6 bases). The CDR3 contains 14 residues. Per germline, CDR1 DFQATT and CDR2 SNEGSKA (reference sequence). Trimming left V 5 bases short and J 2 bases short, with 10 bases between. CDR3 bases: TGCAGTGCTCAGAAGGGGGCTGGGGCCAACGTCCTGACTTTC. It codes for CSAQKGAGANVLTF.

The chain is built from TRBV9 and TRBJ2-3, with 8 nucleotides matching TRBD1. Germline CDR1 reads SGDLS; CDR2 reads YYNGEE. The CDR3 totals 15 residues. Losses at the gene ends were 3 bases for V and 3 bases for J; bases not matched to a gene: 6. CDR3 bases: TGTGCCAGCAGCGACCGACAGGGGATAACAGATACGCAGTATTTT. Amino acids: CASSDRQGITDTQYF.

At least ten counts were recorded for this clonotype. The chain links TRBV7-2 to TRBJ2-5; D is uncertain. The germline V and J ends were trimmed by 2 bases and 5 bases, with 9 bases remaining between them. The CDR3 length is 13 residues. CDR1 SGHTA and CDR2 FQGNSA come from the germline V gene. The CDR3 DNA is TGTGCCAGCAGCTTAATACCTCGGGAGACCCAGTACTTC. It translates to CASSLIPRETQYF.

This chain uses TRBV10-3 with TRBJ1-1; 8 bases map to TRBD1. Per the germline V gene, CDR1 is ENHRY and CDR2 is SYGVKD. The CDR3 length is 16 residues. The junction had 9 bases not matched to a gene; V was cut back by 0 bases and J by 6 bases. The chain's CDR3 is CAISESGGQGFSEAFF. The CDR3 DNA follows: TGTGCCATCAGTGAGTCTGGAGGACAGGGTTTTTCTGAAGCTTTCTTT.

This clonotype was counted a few times. The chain combines TRBV6-6 with TRBJ1-5, with TRBD1 identical over 12 bases. The junction had 16 bases not matched to a gene; V was cut back by 11 bases and J by 5 bases. Germline V gives CDR1 MNHNY, CDR2 SVGAGI (reference sequence). This CDR3 is 17 amino acids long. Here the CDR3 DNA reads TGTGCCGGCACCCGGGACAGGGGGCCTCCTCTCCATCAGCCCCAGCATTTT. Amino acids: CAGTRDRGPPLHQPQHF.

The chain couples TRBV20-1 to TRBJ2-5, with 10 positions matching TRBD2. The CDR3 contains 16 residues. Germline-derived CDR1 and CDR2 are DFQATT and SNEGSKA (reference sequence). J gave up 5 bases and V 0 bases, and 9 bases lay outside the gene matches. As DNA, the CDR3 is TGCAGTGCTAGAGATCAAAGCGGGAGGGCCTCTGAGACCCAGTACTTC. Encoded protein: CSARDQSGRASETQYF.

The V and J genes are TRBV29-1 and TRBJ2-1; D is unclear. V was trimmed by 5 bases and J by 6 bases, leaving 14 bases between them. Germline V lookup: CDR1 SQVTM, CDR2 ANQGSEA. This CDR3 is built from 13 residues. The DNA of the CDR3 is TGCAGCGTTAATAGAATATCAGGCAATGAGCAGTTCTTC. It codes for CSVNRISGNEQFF.

There are many counts of this clonotype. V usage is TRBV7-8 and J usage is TRBJ1-6, with a weak D call TRBD1 (5 bases). This CDR3 spans 13 amino acids. Germline V gives CDR1 SGHVS, CDR2 FQNEAQ. Trimming removed 5 bases at V and 10 bases at J, with 12 bases between. CDR3 coding DNA: TGTGCCAGCAGCATTGACAGACGGTCACCCCTCCACTTT. Its translation is CASSIDRRSPLHF.

This clonotype was picked up many times. This sequence joins TRBV12-3 or TRBV12-4 and TRBJ2-2; D may correspond to TRBD1 or TRBD2 (7 bases each). The CDR3 extends over 15 amino acids. Trimming removed 3 bases from V and 6 bases from J, with 14 bases in between. Here the CDR3 DNA reads TGTGCCAGCAGTTTCCAGGGGGGGGTCGCCGGGGAGCTGTTTTTT. Its translation: CASSFQGGVAGELFF.